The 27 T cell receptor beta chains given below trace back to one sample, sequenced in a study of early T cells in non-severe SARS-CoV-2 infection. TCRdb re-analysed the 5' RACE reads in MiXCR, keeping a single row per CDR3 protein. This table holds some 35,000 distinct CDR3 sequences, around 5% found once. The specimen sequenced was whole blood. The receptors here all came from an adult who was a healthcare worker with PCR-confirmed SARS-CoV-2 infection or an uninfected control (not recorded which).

The CDR3 loop is CASSIGLAGGRGEQYF. The CDR3 DNA reads TGTGCCAGCAGTATTGGACTAGCGGGAGGCCGGGGGGAGCAGTACTTC. The genes are TRBV28 and TRBJ2-7; 14 nucleotides agree with TRBD2. The CDR3 has 16 amino acids. V dropped 5 bases and J dropped 7; count of bases not matched to a gene: 10. Germline V gene sequence: CDR1 MDHEN, CDR2 SYDVKM.

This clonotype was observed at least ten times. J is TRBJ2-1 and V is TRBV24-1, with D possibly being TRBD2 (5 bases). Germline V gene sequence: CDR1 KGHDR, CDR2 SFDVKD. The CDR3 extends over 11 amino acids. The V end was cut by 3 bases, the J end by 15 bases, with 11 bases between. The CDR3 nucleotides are TGTGCCACCAGTGATAGTCGGGAAGGGTTCTTC. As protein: CATSDSREGFF.

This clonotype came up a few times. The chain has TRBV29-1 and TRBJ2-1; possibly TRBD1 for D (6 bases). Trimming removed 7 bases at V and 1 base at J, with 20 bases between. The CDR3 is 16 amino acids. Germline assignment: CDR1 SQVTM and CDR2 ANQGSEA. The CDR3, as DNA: TGCAGCGCGCCCGGCTATCAGGGACAATCCTACAATGAGCAGTTCTTC. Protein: CSAPGYQGQSYNEQFF.

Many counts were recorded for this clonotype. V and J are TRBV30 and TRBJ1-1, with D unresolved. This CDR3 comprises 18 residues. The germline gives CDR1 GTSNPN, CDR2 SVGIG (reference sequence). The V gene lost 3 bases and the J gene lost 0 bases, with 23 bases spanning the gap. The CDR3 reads CAWSKLFRAPEMNTEAFF. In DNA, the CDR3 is TGTGCCTGGAGCAAGTTATTCCGGGCCCCTGAGATGAACACTGAAGCTTTCTTT.

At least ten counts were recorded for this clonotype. The CDR3, as DNA: TGTGCCAGCAGCTCCGCACCCTTTGATAGCGGCCTAAGCGATCGGCAGTTCTTC. This gives the protein CASSSAPFDSGLSDRQFF. The chain links TRBV11-3 to TRBJ2-1, with a weak D call TRBD2 (6 bases). Between the trimmed V and J ends, which lost 4 bases and 12 bases, there was a span of 31 bases. The germline V gene encodes CDR1 SGHNT and CDR2 YENEEA. This CDR3 is 18 amino acids long.

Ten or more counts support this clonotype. CDR3 nucleotides: TGTGCCAGCAACAAACAGGGGAGTAATGAAAAACTGTTTTTT. This codes for CASNKQGSNEKLFF. The chain uses TRBV6-6 and TRBJ1-4; 7 bases line up with TRBD1. Germline V lookup: CDR1 MNHNY, CDR2 SVGAGI (reference sequence). V dropped 7 bases and J dropped 4; count of bases not matched to a gene: 6. The CDR3 spans 14 residues.

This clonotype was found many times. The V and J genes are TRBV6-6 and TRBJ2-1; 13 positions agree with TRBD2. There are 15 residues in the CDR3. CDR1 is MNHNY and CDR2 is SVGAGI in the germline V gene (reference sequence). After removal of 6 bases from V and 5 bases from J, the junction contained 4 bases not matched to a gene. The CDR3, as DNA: TGTGCCAGCAGCGCGGGGACTAGCGGGAACAATGAGCAGTTCTTC. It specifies CASSAGTSGNNEQFF.

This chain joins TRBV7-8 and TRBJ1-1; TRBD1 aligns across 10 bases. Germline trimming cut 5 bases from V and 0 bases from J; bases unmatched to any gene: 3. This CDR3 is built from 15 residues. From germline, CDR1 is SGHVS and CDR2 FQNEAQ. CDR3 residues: CASSRDRGMNTEAFF. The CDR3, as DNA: TGTGCCAGCAGCCGGGACAGGGGTATGAACACTGAAGCTTTCTTT.

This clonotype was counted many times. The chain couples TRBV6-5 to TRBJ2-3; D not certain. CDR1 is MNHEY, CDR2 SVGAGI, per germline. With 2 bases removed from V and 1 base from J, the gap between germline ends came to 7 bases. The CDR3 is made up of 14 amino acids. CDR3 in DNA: TGTGCCAGCAGTTACGATCGAGGCACAGATACGCAGTATTTT. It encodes CASSYDRGTDTQYF.

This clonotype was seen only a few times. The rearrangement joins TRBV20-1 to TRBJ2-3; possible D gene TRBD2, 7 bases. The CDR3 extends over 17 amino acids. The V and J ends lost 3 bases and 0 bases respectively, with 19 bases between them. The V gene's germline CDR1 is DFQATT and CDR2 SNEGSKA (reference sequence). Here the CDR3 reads CSARALGGLSSTDTQYF. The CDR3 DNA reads TGCAGTGCTAGGGCGTTGGGGGGGCTCTCGAGCACAGATACGCAGTATTTT.

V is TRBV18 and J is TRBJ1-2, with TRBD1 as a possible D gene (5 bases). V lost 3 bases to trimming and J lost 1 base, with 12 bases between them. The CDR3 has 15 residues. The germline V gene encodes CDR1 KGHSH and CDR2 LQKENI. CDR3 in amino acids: CASSPSTDNNYGYTF. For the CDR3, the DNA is TGTGCCAGCTCACCGTCGACGGACAATAACTATGGCTACACCTTC. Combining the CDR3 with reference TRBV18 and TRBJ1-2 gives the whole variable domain NAGVMQNPRHLVRRRGQEARLRCSPMKGHSHVYWYRQLPEEGLKFMVYLQKENIIDESGMPKERFSAEFPKEGPSILRIQQVVRGDSAAYFCASSPSTDNNYGYTFGSGTRLTVV.

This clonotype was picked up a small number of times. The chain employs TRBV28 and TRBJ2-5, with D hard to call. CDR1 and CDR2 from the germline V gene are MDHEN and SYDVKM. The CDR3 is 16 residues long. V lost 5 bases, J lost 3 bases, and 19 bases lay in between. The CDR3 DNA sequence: TGTGCCAGCAGTCCTAATTTCTCCCCGATTGAAGAGACCCAGTACTTC. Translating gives CASSPNFSPIEETQYF.

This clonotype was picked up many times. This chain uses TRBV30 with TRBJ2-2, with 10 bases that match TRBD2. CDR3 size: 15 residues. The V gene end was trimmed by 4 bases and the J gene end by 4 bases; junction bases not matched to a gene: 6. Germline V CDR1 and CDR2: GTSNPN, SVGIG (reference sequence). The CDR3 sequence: CAWKSSGSGTGELFF. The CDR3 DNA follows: TGTGCCTGGAAGTCTAGCGGGAGTGGCACCGGGGAGCTGTTTTTT.

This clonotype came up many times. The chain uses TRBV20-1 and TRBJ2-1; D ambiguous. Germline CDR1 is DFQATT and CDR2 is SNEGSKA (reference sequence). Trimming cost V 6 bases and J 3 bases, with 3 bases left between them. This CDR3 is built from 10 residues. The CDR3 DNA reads TGCAGTGCATTCTACAATGAGCAGTTCTTC. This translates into CSAFYNEQFF.

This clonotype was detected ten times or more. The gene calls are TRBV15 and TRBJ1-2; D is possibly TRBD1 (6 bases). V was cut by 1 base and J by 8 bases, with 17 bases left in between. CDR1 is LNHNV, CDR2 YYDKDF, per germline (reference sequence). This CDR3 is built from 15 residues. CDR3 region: CATSRVGGPRGGYTF. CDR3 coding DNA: TGTGCCACCAGCAGAGTCGGGGGCCCGAGGGGAGGCTACACCTTC. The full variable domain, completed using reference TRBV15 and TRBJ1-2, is DAMVIQNPRYQVTQFGKPVTLSCSQTLNHNVMYWYQQKSSQAPKLLFHYYDKDFNNEADTPDNFQSRRPNTSFCFLDIRSPGLGDTAMYLCATSRVGGPRGGYTFGSGTRLTVV.

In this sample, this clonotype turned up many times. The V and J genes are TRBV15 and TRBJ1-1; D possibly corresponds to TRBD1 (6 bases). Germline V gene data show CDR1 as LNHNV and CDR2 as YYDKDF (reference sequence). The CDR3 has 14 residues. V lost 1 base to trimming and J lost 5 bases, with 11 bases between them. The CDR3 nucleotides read TGTGCCACCAGCAGAGGACAGGTCTGGACTGAAGCTTTCTTT. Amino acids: CATSRGQVWTEAFF.

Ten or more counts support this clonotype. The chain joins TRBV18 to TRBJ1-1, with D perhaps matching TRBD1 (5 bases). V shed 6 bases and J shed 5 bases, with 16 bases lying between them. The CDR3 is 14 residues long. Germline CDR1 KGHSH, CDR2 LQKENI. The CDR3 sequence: CASSRAGRGTEAFF. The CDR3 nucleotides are TGTGCCAGCTCTCGAGCAGGGCGGGGGACTGAAGCTTTCTTT.

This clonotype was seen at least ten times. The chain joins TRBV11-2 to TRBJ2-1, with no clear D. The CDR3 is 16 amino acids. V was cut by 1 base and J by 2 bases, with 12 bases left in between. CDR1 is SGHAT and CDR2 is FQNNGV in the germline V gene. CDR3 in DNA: TGTGCCAGCAGCTTAGTTCATTTGAGAACCTACAATGAGCAGTTCTTC. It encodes CASSLVHLRTYNEQFF.

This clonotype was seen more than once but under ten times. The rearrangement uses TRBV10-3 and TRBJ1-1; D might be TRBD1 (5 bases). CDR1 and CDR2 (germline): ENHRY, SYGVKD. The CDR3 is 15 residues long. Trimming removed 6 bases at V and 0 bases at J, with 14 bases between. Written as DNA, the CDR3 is TGTGCCATCAGAGACTCAGGGAGGTTGAACACTGAAGCTTTCTTT. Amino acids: CAIRDSGRLNTEAFF.

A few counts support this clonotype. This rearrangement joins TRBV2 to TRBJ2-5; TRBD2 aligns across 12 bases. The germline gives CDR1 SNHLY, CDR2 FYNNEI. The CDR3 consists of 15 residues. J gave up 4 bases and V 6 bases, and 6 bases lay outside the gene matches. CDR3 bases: TGTGCCAGCAGCCGACTAGCGGGAGCGGTAGAGACCCAGTACTTC. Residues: CASSRLAGAVETQYF.

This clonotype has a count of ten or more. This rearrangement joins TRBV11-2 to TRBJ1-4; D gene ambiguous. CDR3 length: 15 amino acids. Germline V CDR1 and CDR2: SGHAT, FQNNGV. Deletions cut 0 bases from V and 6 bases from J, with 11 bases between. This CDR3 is CASSLDEERDEKLFF. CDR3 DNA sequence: TGTGCCAGCAGCTTAGACGAGGAGAGGGATGAAAAACTGTTTTTT.

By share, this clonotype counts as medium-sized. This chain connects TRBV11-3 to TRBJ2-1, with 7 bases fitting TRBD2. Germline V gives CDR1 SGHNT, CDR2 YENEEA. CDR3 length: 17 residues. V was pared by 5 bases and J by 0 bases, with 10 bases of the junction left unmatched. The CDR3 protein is CASSPWASGVSYNEQFF. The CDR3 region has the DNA TGTGCCAGCAGCCCATGGGCTAGCGGAGTCTCCTACAATGAGCAGTTCTTC. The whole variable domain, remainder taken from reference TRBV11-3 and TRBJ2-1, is EAGVVQSPRYKIIEKKQPVAFWCNPISGHNTLYWYLQNLGQGPELLIRYENEEAVDDSQLPKDRFSAERLKGVDSTLKIQPAELGDSAVYLCASSPWASGVSYNEQFFGPGTRLTVL.

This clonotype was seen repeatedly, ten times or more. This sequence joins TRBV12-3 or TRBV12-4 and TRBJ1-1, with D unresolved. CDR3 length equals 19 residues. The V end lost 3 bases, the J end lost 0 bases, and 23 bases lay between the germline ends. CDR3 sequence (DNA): TGTGCCAGCAGTTTCATACAACTATTAAGTTGGGGTGTGAACACTGAAGCTTTCTTT. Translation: CASSFIQLLSWGVNTEAFF.

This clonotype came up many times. The CDR3 DNA reads as TGTGCCAGCAGCTTAAAGACAGGCTACGAGCAGTACTTC. Translating gives CASSLKTGYEQYF. V gene TRBV7-2 combines with J gene TRBJ2-7; perhaps TRBD1 as D (6 bases). Germline assignment: CDR1 SGHTA and CDR2 FQGNSA. The length of the CDR3 is 13 residues. V dropped 2 bases and J dropped 3 bases, with 8 bases sitting between them.

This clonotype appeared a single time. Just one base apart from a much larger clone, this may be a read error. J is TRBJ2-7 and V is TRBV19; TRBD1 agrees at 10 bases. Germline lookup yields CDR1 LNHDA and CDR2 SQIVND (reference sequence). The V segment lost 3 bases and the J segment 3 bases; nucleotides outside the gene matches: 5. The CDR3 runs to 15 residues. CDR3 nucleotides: TGTGCCAGTAGTATCAGTGGACAGGGGGTCTACGAGCAGTACTTC. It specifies CASSISGQGVYEQYF.

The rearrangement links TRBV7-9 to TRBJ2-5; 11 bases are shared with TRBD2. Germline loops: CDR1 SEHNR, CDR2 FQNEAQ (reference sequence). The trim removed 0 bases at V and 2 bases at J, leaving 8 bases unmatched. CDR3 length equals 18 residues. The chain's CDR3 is CASSLAHVAGGVQETQYF. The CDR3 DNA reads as TGTGCCAGCAGCTTAGCGCACGTAGCGGGAGGGGTACAAGAGACCCAGTACTTC.

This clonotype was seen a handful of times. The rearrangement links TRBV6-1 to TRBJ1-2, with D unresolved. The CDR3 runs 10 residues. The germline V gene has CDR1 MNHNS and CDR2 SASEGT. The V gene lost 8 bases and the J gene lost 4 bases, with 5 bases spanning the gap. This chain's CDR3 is CASGSYGYTF. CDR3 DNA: TGTGCCAGCGGGAGCTATGGCTACACCTTC.